What follows are 2 T cell receptor beta chains derived from one specimen sequenced in a study of shared clonotypes between healthy human individuals. Some clones are missing from TCRdb's copy, which holds only in-frame ones; the method was immunoSEQ multiplex PCR. The data hold approximately 700,000 clones, with around 73% observed a single time. Input material: memory CD4+ T cells sorted from blood. Subset here: CD45RA-negative fraction. The source is a woman aged 25 to 39 in good health.

The chain couples TRBV19 to TRBJ1-3; 7 positions match TRBD1. Germline values: CDR1 LNHDA, CDR2 SQIVND (reference sequence). The CDR3 contains 13 residues. V shed 6 bases and J 1 base; nucleotides not matched to a gene: 0. The CDR3 protein is CASRTGSGNTIYF. The CDR3 DNA sequence: TGTGCCAGTAGGACAGGGTCTGGAAACACCATATATTTT.

This clone was counted only a few times. J is TRBJ1-1 and V is TRBV18; no clear D. V lost 2 bases and J 4 bases, leaving 14 bases between the germline ends. This CDR3 contains 15 residues. Germline-derived CDR1 and CDR2 are KGHSH and LQKENI. CDR3 DNA sequence: TGTGCCAGCTCACCAGCGGCAGTTCGTGGCACTGAAGCTTTCTTT. Residues: CASSPAAVRGTEAFF.